Given below is one T cell receptor beta chain in context. What it binds is not known. This sample was included in a study of shared clonotypes between healthy human individuals. The input for sorted-subset replicate PCRs was about 200 ng DNA, around 27,000 T cell genomes. Data came from immunoSEQ multiplex PCR; TCRdb stores just in-frame clones and leaves some out. This sample carries roughly 890,000 clones, 80% to 95% of them seen once, and the ten largest clones take less than 25%. Findings of the study overall: It was the few donors that limited the genetic and exposure-history diversity represented. The four-donor shared clonotypes exceeded non-shared clonotypes in generation probability, with non-shared ones scoring lower. About 5% of naive CD4 clonotypes were common to a few donors.

The naive CD8 fraction comprised CD45RO-negative cells positively selected for CCR7 and excluded terminally differentiated effector memory CD45RA+ cells. Germline CDR1 reads MNHNS; CDR2 reads SASEGT. Trimming removed 2 bases from V and 7 bases from J, with 11 bases in between. The CDR3 covers 13 residues. This sequence joins TRBV6-1 and TRBJ1-2; the D is unclear. The TCR originated in a man aged 25-45 years in good health. The sample consisted of naive CD8+ T cells sorted from blood. The CDR3 nucleotides are TGTGCCAGCAGTGAAACGGACGGCGGTGGCTACACCTTC. It specifies CASSETDGGGYTF.